Listed here are 15 T cell receptor beta chains from one sample, sequenced in a study of T cell changes during pregnancy in multiple sclerosis. TCRdb's table, derived via immunoSEQ multiplex PCR, lists solely in-frame clones and lacks some. The top ten clones hold approximately 0.21% of a sample with approximately 57,000 clones, 90% to 95% of them seen once. The sample here was CD4+ T cells from peripheral blood mononuclear cells, taken in the second trimester of pregnancy. The receptors shown here come from a female donor with multiple sclerosis, enrolled in a pregnancy study.

This clone has only one observation. V gene TRBV5-1 combines with J gene TRBJ1-6; D may be TRBD1 (5 bases). In germline, CDR1 is SGHRS, CDR2 YFSETQ. CDR3 length: 18 residues. The V end lost 0 bases, the J end lost 10 bases, and 23 bases lay between the germline ends. This CDR3 reads CASSLGHTLTSRGSPLHF. In DNA, the CDR3 is TGCGCCAGCAGCTTGGGCCACACCTTGACCTCTCGGGGGTCACCCCTCCACTTT. Full variable domain (missing parts from reference TRBV5-1 and TRBJ1-6): KAGVTQTPRYLIKTRGQQVTLSCSPISGHRSVSWYQQTPGQGLQFLFEYFSETQRNKGNFPGRFSGRQFSNSRSEMNVSTLELGDSALYLCASSLGHTLTSRGSPLHFGNGTRLTVT.

This rearrangement joins TRBV5-6 to TRBJ1-2; 9 bases agree with TRBD1. This CDR3 contains 16 residues. The germline gives CDR1 SGHDT, CDR2 YYEEEE. The V gene end was trimmed by 3 bases and the J gene end by 4 bases; junction bases not matched to a gene: 10. This chain's CDR3 is CASSYRDRERGYGYTF. CDR3 nucleotides: TGTGCCAGCAGCTACCGGGACAGGGAGCGAGGCTATGGCTACACCTTC.

This chain connects TRBV7-7 to TRBJ1-1; D is unclear. Trimming left V 3 bases short and J 1 base short, with 6 bases between. This CDR3 spans 13 amino acids. The germline V gene has CDR1 SSHAT and CDR2 FNYEAQ (reference sequence). The DNA of the CDR3 is TGTGCCAGCAGCTTTAGTAGGAACACTGAAGCTTTCTTT. Translation gives CASSFSRNTEAFF.

The chain recombines TRBV28 with TRBJ1-5; D call uncertain. The CDR3 runs 12 residues. Germline lookup yields CDR1 MDHEN and CDR2 SYDVKM. Trimming stripped 4 bases from V and 11 bases from J, with 12 bases between. The CDR3 loop is CASSSLGGAQHF. The CDR3 region has the DNA TGTGCCAGCAGTTCTCTCGGCGGGGCCCAGCATTTT.

The gene calls are TRBV30 and TRBJ1-5; 11 bases fit TRBD1. Trimming at V came to 2 bases and at J to 2 bases, leaving 11 bases not matched to a gene. The CDR3 covers 18 residues. Germline V gene lookup returns CDR1 GTSNPN and CDR2 SVGIG (reference sequence). Written as DNA, the CDR3 is TGTGCCTGGAGTTACAGGGACAGGGGGGCAATTGGCAATCAGCCCCAGCATTTT. Its protein product is CAWSYRDRGAIGNQPQHF.

The chain joins TRBV19 to TRBJ1-5; 7 nucleotides line up with TRBD1. There are 14 residues in the CDR3. Germline CDR1 and CDR2: LNHDA and SQIVND (reference sequence). V shed 5 bases and J 2 bases; nucleotides not matched to a gene: 3. CDR3 DNA sequence: TGTGCCAGTAGTGCAGACAGGGGCAATCAGCCCCAGCATTTT. Translation: CASSADRGNQPQHF.

With regard to this clone: The junction does not match germline at one end; this may be a read error. The chain couples TRBV5-8 to TRBJ2-3; tentatively, D is TRBD2 (6 bases). The CDR3 extends over 13 amino acids. In germline, CDR1 is SGHTS, CDR2 YDEGEE. As DNA, the CDR3 is TGTGCCAGCAGCTTGGTGGGAGGTGTTGAAACCCCCTGG. Translation gives CASSLVGGVETPW.

The chain has TRBV6-1 and TRBJ1-1, with D possibly matching TRBD1 (6 bases). The CDR3 totals 15 residues. The germline CDR1 and CDR2 sequences are MNHNS and SASEGT. V lost 1 base, J lost 4 bases, and 13 bases lay in between. CDR3 region: CASSEVGRGSTEAFF. Written as DNA, the CDR3 is TGTGCCAGCAGTGAAGTGGGGAGGGGGAGCACTGAAGCTTTCTTT.

The chain recombines TRBV10-3 with TRBJ2-6, with D maybe TRBD2 (7 bases). The CDR3 sequence is 18 residues long. The germline V gene encodes CDR1 ENHRY and CDR2 SYGVKD. V was pared by 0 bases and J by 0 bases, with 12 bases between. This CDR3 reads CAISESRGGASGANVLTF. CDR3 nucleotides: TGTGCCATCAGTGAGTCGAGAGGGGGGGCCTCTGGGGCCAACGTCCTGACTTTC.

This rearrangement joins TRBV5-1 to TRBJ2-1, with 13 bases fitting TRBD2. The germline V gene encodes CDR1 SGHRS and CDR2 YFSETQ. This CDR3 comprises 15 residues. With V trimmed by 4 bases and J by 7 bases, 5 bases remained unmatched. In DNA, the CDR3 is TGCGCCAGCAGCCACACTAGCGGGAGGGTGAATGAGCAGTTCTTC. Translating it yields CASSHTSGRVNEQFF.

The rearrangement joins TRBV5-1 to TRBJ2-3, with 11 positions matching TRBD2. With V trimmed by 0 bases and J by 3 bases, 3 bases remained unmatched. The CDR3 sequence is 16 residues long. Germline V lookup: CDR1 SGHRS, CDR2 YFSETQ. The DNA for the CDR3 is TGCGCCAGCAGCTTGGAACTAGCGGGAGTGACAGATACGCAGTATTTT. This encodes CASSLELAGVTDTQYF.

The rearrangement links TRBV10-3 to TRBJ2-7, with TRBD2 matching 9 bases. V was clipped by 3 bases and J by 0 bases; unmatched bases: 3. Looked up from germline, CDR1 is ENHRY and CDR2 is SYGVKD. CDR3 size: 15 residues. The CDR3 nucleotides are TGTGCCATCAGTGATGAGACTAGCGGCTCCTACGAGCAGTACTTC. Translated: CAISDETSGSYEQYF.

The rearrangement links TRBV19 to TRBJ1-1; D call uncertain. CDR1 is LNHDA, CDR2 SQIVND, per germline (reference sequence). V was pared by 6 bases and J by 1 base, with 9 bases between. The CDR3 spans 13 residues. DNA of the CDR3: TGTGCCAGTAGGCCCCGGGGGAACACTGAAGCTTTCTTT. This translates into CASRPRGNTEAFF.

This chain uses TRBV28 with TRBJ1-3, with D uncertain. The V gene lost 2 bases and the J gene lost 0 bases, with 8 bases spanning the gap. Germline V gene sequence: CDR1 MDHEN, CDR2 SYDVKM. The CDR3 has 15 amino acids. The CDR3 region is CASSLGLSSGNTIYF. The CDR3 DNA sequence: TGTGCCAGCAGTTTAGGCCTCAGCTCTGGAAACACCATATATTTT.

J is TRBJ2-7 and V is TRBV28; D perhaps matches TRBD1 (5 bases). CDR1 is MDHEN and CDR2 is SYDVKM in the germline V gene. The CDR3 totals 12 residues. Trimming left V 3 bases short and J 3 bases short, with 6 bases between. The CDR3 sequence: CASSLGLYEQYF. DNA of the CDR3: TGTGCCAGCAGTTTGGGGCTCTACGAGCAGTACTTC. The full variable domain, with the rest looked up from reference TRBV28 and TRBJ2-7, is DVKVTQSSRYLVKRTGEKVFLECVQDMDHENMFWYRQDPGLGLRLIYFSYDVKMKEKGDIPEGYSVSREKKERFSLILESASTNQTSMYLCASSLGLYEQYFGPGTRLTVT.